Described below is a single T cell receptor beta chain sequence and its context. What it binds is not known. PCR amplification relied on 60 Vbeta primers (plus 13 Jbeta primers). Data came from immunoSEQ multiplex PCR; TCRdb stores just in-frame clones and leaves some out. The sample includes under 200,000 clones, around 79% of them seen just once. The data are from a study of cytomegalovirus exposure and HLA in healthy donors. Regarding the study as a whole: HLA restriction was apparent for most CMV-associated TCR beta chains in a later analysis. Data from an earlier analysis indicated that most TCR beta V segments were productive either about 87% or about 30% of the time. Other equally common chains were less clonally expanded than HLA-associated TCR beta chains, a later analysis showed.

Germline CDR1 MDHEN, CDR2 SYDVKM. Trimming took 7 bases from V and 0 from J; bases not matched to a gene: 10. The CDR3 runs to 16 residues. The chain has TRBV28 and TRBJ2-7; 9 bases line up with TRBD1. Sequences were obtained from PBMCs. The source of this sequence is a woman between 35 and 50 years old in good health and CMV-seronegative. The CDR3 loop is CASTEAGQGISYEQYF. DNA of the CDR3: TGTGCCAGCACAGAAGCGGGACAGGGTATCTCCTACGAGCAGTACTTC.